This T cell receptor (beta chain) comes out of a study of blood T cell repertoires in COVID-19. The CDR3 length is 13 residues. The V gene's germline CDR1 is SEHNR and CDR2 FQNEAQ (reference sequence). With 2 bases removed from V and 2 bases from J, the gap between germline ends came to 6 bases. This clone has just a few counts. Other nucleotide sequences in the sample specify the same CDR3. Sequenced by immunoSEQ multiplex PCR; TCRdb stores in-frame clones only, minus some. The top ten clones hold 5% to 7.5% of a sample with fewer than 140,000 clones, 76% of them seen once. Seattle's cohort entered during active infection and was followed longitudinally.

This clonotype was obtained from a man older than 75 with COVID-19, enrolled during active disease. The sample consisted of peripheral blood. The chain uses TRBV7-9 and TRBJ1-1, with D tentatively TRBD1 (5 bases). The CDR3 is CASSLQGNTEAFF. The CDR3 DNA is TGTGCCAGCAGCTTACAGGGTAACACTGAAGCTTTCTTT.